These 5 T cell receptor beta chains originate from one sample sequenced in a study of T cells in Graves' hyperthyroidism and ophthalmopathy. RNA transcripts were the template for amplifying TCR beta CDR3 regions. HTBI primers were employed in a first-round RT-PCR of the TCR CDR3. TCRdb used MiXCR to reprocess the multiplex PCR reads, holding one entry per CDR3 protein. Of roughly 500,000 distinct CDR3 sequences detected, about 45% appear once; the ten largest clones hold 15% to 20%. Sequencing was carried out using peripheral blood or thyroid tissue (not recorded which). Source of these receptors: an adult woman with Graves' disease, either hyperthyroidism or ophthalmopathy (not recorded which).

This clonotype showed up just a few times. The genes are TRBV7-8 and TRBJ2-5; unclear D gene. This CDR3 spans 15 amino acids. CDR1 is SGHVS, CDR2 FQNEAQ, per germline. V lost 1 base and J 1 base, leaving 10 bases between the germline ends. This CDR3 is CASSLGISRQETQYF. CDR3 bases: TGTGCCAGCAGCTTAGGGATTAGCCGCCAAGAGACCCAGTACTTC. The whole variable domain, remainder taken from reference TRBV7-8 and TRBJ2-5, is GAGVSQSPRYKVAKRGQDVALRCDPISGHVSLFWYQQALGQGPEFLTYFQNEAQLDKSGLPSDRFFAERPEGSVSTLKIQRTQQEDSAVYLCASSLGISRQETQYFGPGTRLLVL.

The CDR3 region is CAISEEGPYGTQYF. For the CDR3, the DNA is TGTGCCATCAGTGAGGAGGGGCCGTATGGAACCCAGTACTTC. The V and J genes are TRBV10-3 and TRBJ2-5; D is perhaps TRBD1 or TRBD2 (5 bases each). V was clipped by 2 bases and J by 8 bases, with 15 bases between them. The CDR3 length is 14 residues. Germline V gene lookup returns CDR1 ENHRY and CDR2 SYGVKD.

This clonotype was found a few times. The chain links TRBV10-3 to TRBJ1-3, with D perhaps TRBD1 (5 bases). This CDR3 comprises 14 residues. The V end was cut by 3 bases, the J end by 3 bases, with 9 bases between. Germline assignment: CDR1 ENHRY and CDR2 SYGVKD. The DNA of the CDR3 is TGTGCCATCAGTGATTGGGGGAGTGGAAACACCATATATTTT. Translated, it gives CAISDWGSGNTIYF.

The chain joins TRBV10-3 to TRBJ2-5; D gene uncertain. V dropped 2 bases and J dropped 5 bases, with 6 bases sitting between them. Germline CDR1 ENHRY, CDR2 SYGVKD. The CDR3 runs to 12 residues. DNA for the CDR3: TGTGCCATCAGTGAGGATGGCGAGACCCAGTACTTC. Protein product: CAISEDGETQYF.

The genes are TRBV19 and TRBJ1-5; no clear D gene. V lost 6 bases to trimming and J lost 3 bases, with 12 bases between them. Germline CDR1 and CDR2: LNHDA and SQIVND (reference sequence). The CDR3 is 14 amino acids. CDR3 sequence (DNA): TGTGCCAGTAGCCGTGACAAGCCCAATCAGCCCCAGCATTTT. It specifies CASSRDKPNQPQHF.